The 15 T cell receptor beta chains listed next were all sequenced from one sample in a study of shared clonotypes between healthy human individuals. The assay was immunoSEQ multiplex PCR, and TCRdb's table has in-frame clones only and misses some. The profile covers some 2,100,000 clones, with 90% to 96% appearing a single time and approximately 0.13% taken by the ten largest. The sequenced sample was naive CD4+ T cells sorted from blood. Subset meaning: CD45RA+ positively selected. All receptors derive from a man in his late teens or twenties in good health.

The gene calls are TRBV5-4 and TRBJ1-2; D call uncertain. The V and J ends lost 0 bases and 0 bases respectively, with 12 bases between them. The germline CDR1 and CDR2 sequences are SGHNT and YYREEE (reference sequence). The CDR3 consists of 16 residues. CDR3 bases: TGTGCCAGCAGCTTGGCCGGCGGTGAAGCTAACTATGGCTACACCTTC. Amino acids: CASSLAGGEANYGYTF.

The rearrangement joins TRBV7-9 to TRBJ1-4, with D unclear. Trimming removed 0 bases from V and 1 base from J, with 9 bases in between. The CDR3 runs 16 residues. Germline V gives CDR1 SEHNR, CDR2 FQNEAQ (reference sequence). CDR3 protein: CASSLAMRVTNEKLFF. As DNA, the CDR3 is TGTGCCAGCAGCTTAGCCATGCGGGTAACTAATGAAAAACTGTTTTTT.

CDR3 in amino acids: CASRRLAGVDTQYF. As DNA, the CDR3 is TGTGCCAGCAGGCGACTAGCAGGGGTCGATACGCAGTATTTT. This rearrangement joins TRBV6-5 to TRBJ2-3, with D possibly being TRBD2 (7 bases). V shed 6 bases and J shed 6 bases, with 16 bases lying between them. The CDR3 runs to 14 residues. Germline assignment: CDR1 MNHEY and CDR2 SVGAGI.

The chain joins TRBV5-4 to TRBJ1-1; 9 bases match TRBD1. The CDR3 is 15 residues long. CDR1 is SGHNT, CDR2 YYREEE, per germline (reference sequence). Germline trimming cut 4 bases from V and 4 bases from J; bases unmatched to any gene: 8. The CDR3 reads CASSLLRQGVTEAFF. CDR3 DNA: TGTGCCAGCAGCCTACTCCGACAGGGGGTCACTGAAGCTTTCTTT.

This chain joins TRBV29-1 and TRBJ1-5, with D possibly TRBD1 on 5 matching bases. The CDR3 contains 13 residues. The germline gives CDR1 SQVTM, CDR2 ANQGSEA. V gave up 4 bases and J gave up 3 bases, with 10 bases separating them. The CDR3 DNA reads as TGCAGCGTTGTTTTCAGGGACAATCAGCCCCAGCATTTT. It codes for CSVVFRDNQPQHF.

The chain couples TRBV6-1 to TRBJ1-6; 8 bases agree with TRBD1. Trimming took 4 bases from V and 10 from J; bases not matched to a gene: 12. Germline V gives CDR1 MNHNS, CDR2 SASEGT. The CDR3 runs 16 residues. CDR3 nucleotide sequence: TGTGCCAGCAGTGCCTCACGACAGGGGATAGGATCACCCCTCCACTTT. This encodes CASSASRQGIGSPLHF.

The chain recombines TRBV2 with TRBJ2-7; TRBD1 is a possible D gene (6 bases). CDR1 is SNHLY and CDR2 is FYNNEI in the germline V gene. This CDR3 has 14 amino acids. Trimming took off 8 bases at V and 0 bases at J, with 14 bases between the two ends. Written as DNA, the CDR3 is TGTGCCAGCTCCGGACAGCCGAACTCCTACGAGCAGTACTTC. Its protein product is CASSGQPNSYEQYF.

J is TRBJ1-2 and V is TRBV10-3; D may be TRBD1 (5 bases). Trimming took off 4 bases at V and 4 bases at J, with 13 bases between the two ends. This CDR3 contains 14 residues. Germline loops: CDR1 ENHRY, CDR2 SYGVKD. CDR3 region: CAISGPGTFYGYTF. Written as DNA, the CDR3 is TGTGCCATCAGTGGGCCCGGGACCTTCTATGGCTACACCTTC.

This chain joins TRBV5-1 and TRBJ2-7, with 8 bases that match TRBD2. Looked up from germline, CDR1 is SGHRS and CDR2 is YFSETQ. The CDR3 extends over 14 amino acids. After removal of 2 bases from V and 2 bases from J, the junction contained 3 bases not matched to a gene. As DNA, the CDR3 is TGCGCCAGCAGCTTCGGGGGGGCCACCTACGAGCAGTACTTC. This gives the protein CASSFGGATYEQYF. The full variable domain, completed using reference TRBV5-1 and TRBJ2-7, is KAGVTQTPRYLIKTRGQQVTLSCSPISGHRSVSWYQQTPGQGLQFLFEYFSETQRNKGNFPGRFSGRQFSNSRSEMNVSTLELGDSALYLCASSFGGATYEQYFGPGTRLTVT.

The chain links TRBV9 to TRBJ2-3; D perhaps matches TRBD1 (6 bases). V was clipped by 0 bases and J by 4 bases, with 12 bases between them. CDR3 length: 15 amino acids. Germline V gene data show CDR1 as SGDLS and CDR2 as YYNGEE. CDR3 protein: CASSVGDRPADTQYF. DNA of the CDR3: TGTGCCAGCAGCGTAGGTGACAGGCCTGCAGATACGCAGTATTTT. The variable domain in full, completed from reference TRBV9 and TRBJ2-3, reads DSGVTQTPKHLITATGQRVTLRCSPRSGDLSVYWYQQSLDQGLQFLIQYYNGEERAKGNILERFSAQQFPDLHSELNLSSLELGDSALYFCASSVGDRPADTQYFGPGTRLTVL.

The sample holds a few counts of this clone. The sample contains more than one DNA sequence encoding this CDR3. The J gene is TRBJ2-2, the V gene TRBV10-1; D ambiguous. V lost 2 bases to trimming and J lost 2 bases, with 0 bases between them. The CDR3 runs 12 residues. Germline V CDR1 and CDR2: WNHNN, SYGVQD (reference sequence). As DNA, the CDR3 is TGCGCCAGCAGTGAGAACACCGGGGAGCTGTTTTTT. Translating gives CASSENTGELFF.

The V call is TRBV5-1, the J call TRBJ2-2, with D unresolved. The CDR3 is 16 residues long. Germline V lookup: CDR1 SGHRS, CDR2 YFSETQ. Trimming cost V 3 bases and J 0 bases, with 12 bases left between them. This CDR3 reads CASSSLGYSNTGELFF. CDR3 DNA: TGCGCCAGCAGCTCGCTTGGGTATTCGAACACCGGGGAGCTGTTTTTT.

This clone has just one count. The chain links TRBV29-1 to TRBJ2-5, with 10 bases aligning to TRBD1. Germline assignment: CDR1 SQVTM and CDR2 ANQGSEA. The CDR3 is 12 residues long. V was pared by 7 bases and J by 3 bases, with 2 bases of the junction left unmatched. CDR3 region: CSGGTGEETQYF. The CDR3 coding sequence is TGCAGCGGTGGGACAGGGGAAGAGACCCAGTACTTC. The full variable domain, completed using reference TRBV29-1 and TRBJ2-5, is SAVISQKPSRDICQRGTSLTIQCQVDSQVTMMFWYRQQPGQSLTLIATANQGSEATYESGFVIDKFPISRPNLTFSTLTVSNMSPEDSSIYLCSGGTGEETQYFGPGTRLLVL.

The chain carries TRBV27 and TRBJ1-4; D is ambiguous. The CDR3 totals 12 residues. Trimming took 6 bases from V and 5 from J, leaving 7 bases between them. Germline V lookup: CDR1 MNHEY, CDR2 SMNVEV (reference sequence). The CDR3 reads CASRGYNEKLFF. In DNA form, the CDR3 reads TGTGCCAGCAGGGGGTACAATGAAAAACTGTTTTTT.

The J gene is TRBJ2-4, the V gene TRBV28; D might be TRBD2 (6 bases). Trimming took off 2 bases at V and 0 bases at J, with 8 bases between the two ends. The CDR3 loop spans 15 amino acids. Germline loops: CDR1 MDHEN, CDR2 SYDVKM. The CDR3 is CASSLQGLAKNIQYF. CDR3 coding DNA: TGTGCCAGCAGTTTACAGGGACTAGCCAAAAACATTCAGTACTTC.